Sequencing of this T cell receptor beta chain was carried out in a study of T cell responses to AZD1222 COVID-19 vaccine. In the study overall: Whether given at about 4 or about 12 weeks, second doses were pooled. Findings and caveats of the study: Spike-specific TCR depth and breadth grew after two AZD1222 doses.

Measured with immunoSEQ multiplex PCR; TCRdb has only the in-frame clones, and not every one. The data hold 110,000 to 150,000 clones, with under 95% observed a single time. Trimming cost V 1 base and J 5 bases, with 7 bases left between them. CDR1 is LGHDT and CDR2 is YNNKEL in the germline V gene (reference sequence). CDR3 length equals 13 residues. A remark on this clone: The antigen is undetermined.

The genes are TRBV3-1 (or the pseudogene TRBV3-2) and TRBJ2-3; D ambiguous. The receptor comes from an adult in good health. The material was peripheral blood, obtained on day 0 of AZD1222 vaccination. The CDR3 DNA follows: TGTGCCAGCAGCCAAGGTTCTAGAGATACGCAGTATTTT. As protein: CASSQGSRDTQYF.